Listed below are T cell receptor beta chains from one sample, sequenced in a study of T cell repertoires in cytomegalovirus infection. MiXCR, applied by TCRdb to the reads, yields one record per CDR3 protein. The top ten clones hold 15% to 20% of a sample with about 230,000 distinct CDR3 sequences, about 23% of them seen once. Input material: CD8+ T cells from PBMCs. Source of these receptors: a human donor in good health (CMV status not recorded). Some clones in this sample may be carry-over from other donors' samples. CDR3s include the opening cysteine and the closing phenylalanine or tryptophan. D genes are given only for firm matches. Where a row states a size, it is once, few, many or the class of an expanded clone; other rows omit it.

d_gene: .
j_gene: TRBJ1-4
v_gene: TRBV6-5
abundance: few
CDR3nt: TGTGCCAGCAGTTACTCAACTAATGAAAAACTGTTTTTT
CDR3aa: CASSYSTNEKLFF

d_gene: .
j_gene: TRBJ1-5
v_gene: TRBV6-6
abundance: .
CDR3nt: TGTGCCATCCACCCATCCGGGACAAACGGGAATCAGCCCCAGCATTTT
CDR3aa: CAIHPSGTNGNQPQHF

d_gene: .
j_gene: TRBJ2-3
v_gene: TRBV27
abundance: .
CDR3nt: TGTGCCAGCACAAACCTCGACCCATCCGATACGCAGTATTTT
CDR3aa: CASTNLDPSDTQYF

d_gene: .
j_gene: TRBJ1-1
v_gene: TRBV5-1
abundance: few
CDR3nt: TGCGCCAGCAGCTTTACCGGGCCTGAAGCTTTCTTT
CDR3aa: CASSFTGPEAFF

d_gene: TRBD1
j_gene: TRBJ1-1
v_gene: TRBV29-1
abundance: few
CDR3nt: TGCAGCGTGGACAGGGTAGGTGAAGCTTTCTTT
CDR3aa: CSVDRVGEAFF

d_gene: TRBD2
j_gene: TRBJ2-5
v_gene: TRBV28
abundance: few
CDR3nt: TGTGGCAGCGGGGGTCTAGAGACCCAGTACTTC
CDR3aa: CGSGGLETQYF

d_gene: .
j_gene: TRBJ1-2
v_gene: TRBV7-9
abundance: .
CDR3nt: TGTGCCAGCAGCTTAGGGGGTCCCGGCTACACCTTC
CDR3aa: CASSLGGPGYTF

d_gene: .
j_gene: TRBJ1-1
v_gene: TRBV3-1
abundance: .
CDR3nt: TGTGCCAGCAGCTCAGGGCAGGCTATCCAACAGATCGCTTTCTTT
CDR3aa: CASSSGQAIQQIAFF

d_gene: .
j_gene: TRBJ2-7
v_gene: TRBV27
abundance: many
CDR3nt: TGTGCCAGCAGTCCCTCCCCTAGCGTCTCCTACGAGCAGTACTTC
CDR3aa: CASSPSPSVSYEQYF

d_gene: TRBD1
j_gene: TRBJ1-4
v_gene: TRBV7-9
abundance: .
CDR3nt: TGTGCCAGCAGCTTCCCCGGGACAGGGGAAGAAAAACTGTTTTTT
CDR3aa: CASSFPGTGEEKLFF

d_gene: .
j_gene: TRBJ2-7
v_gene: TRBV20-1
abundance: few
CDR3nt: TGCAGTGCAAGGGCACTCGGGGCGATCCCCTACGAGCAGTACTTC
CDR3aa: CSARALGAIPYEQYF

d_gene: TRBD1
j_gene: TRBJ2-2
v_gene: TRBV5-4
abundance: .
CDR3nt: TGTGCCAGCAGCCGGACGACAGGGGGCGGAGGATCCACCGGGGAGCTGTTTTTT
CDR3aa: CASSRTTGGGGSTGELFF

d_gene: TRBD2
j_gene: TRBJ2-2
v_gene: TRBV12-3/TRBV12-4
abundance: .
CDR3nt: TGTGCCAGCAGTTACGGACTAGCGGCTACTAACACCGGGGAGCTGTTTTTT
CDR3aa: CASSYGLAATNTGELFF

d_gene: .
j_gene: TRBJ2-7
v_gene: TRBV27
abundance: .
CDR3nt: TGTGCCAGCAGTTTCGACGGTGGGTCCTACGAGCAGTACTTC
CDR3aa: CASSFDGGSYEQYF

d_gene: TRBD2
j_gene: TRBJ2-1
v_gene: TRBV28
abundance: .
CDR3nt: TGTGCCAGCAGTCCTAGCGGCGTTAGCTCCTACAATGAGCAGTTCTTC
CDR3aa: CASSPSGVSSYNEQFF

d_gene: .
j_gene: TRBJ2-7
v_gene: TRBV12-3/TRBV12-4
abundance: few
CDR3nt: TGTGCCAGCAGTGTAGGCCGGACCTACGAGCAGTACTTC
CDR3aa: CASSVGRTYEQYF

d_gene: .
j_gene: TRBJ1-4
v_gene: TRBV12-3/TRBV12-4
abundance: few
CDR3nt: TGTGCCAGCAGTACTTTTTCAACTAATGAAAAACTGTTTTTT
CDR3aa: CASSTFSTNEKLFF

d_gene: .
j_gene: TRBJ2-3
v_gene: TRBV15
abundance: .
CDR3nt: TGTGCCACCAGCGGGGGGCAACTAATTACAGATACGCAGTATTTT
CDR3aa: CATSGGQLITDTQYF